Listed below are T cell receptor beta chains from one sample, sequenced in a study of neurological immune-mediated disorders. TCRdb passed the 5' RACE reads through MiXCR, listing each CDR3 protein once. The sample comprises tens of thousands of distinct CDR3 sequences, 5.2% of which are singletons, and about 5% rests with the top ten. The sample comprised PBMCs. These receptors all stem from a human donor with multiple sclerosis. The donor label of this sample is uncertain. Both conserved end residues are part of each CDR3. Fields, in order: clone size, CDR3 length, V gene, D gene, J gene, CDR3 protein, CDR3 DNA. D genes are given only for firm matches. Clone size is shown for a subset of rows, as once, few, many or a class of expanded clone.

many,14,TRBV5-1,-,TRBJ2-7,CASSLNPGAYEQYF,TGCGCCAGCAGCCTCAACCCCGGGGCCTACGAGCAGTACTTC
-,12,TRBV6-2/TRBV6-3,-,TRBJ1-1,CASSDTFAEAFF,TGTGCCAGCAGTGACACGTTCGCTGAAGCTTTCTTT
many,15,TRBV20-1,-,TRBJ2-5,CSARDRRQGQETQYF,TGCAGTGCTAGAGATCGGCGGCAGGGGCAAGAGACCCAGTACTTC
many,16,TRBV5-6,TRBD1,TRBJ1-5,CASSLSGTATNQPQHF,TGTGCCAGCAGCTTATCCGGGACAGCCACCAATCAGCCCCAGCATTTT
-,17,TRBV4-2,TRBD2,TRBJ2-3,CASSQDGLAASSDTQYF,TGTGCCAGCAGCCAAGACGGACTAGCGGCTTCCTCGGATACGCAGTATTTT
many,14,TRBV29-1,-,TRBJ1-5,CSVSSGGGNQPQHF,TGCAGCGTTTCGAGCGGGGGGGGCAATCAGCCCCAGCATTTT
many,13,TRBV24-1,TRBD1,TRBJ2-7,CATSLGQGDEQYF,TGTGCCACCAGTCTGGGACAGGGGGACGAGCAGTACTTC
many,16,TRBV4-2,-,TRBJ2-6,CASSPNLRTVSDVLTF,TGTGCCAGCAGCCCAAACCTACGGACGGTTTCCGACGTCCTGACTTTC
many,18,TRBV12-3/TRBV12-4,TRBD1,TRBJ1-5,CASRLTRDSFSSNQPQHF,TGTGCCAGCAGGTTAACTAGGGACAGTTTTTCGAGCAATCAGCCCCAGCATTTT
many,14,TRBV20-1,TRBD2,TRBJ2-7,CSAFGTSGLYEQYF,TGCAGTGCATTCGGGACTAGCGGTCTCTACGAGCAGTACTTC
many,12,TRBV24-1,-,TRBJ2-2,CATSDWTGELFF,TGTGCCACCAGTGATTGGACCGGGGAGCTGTTTTTT
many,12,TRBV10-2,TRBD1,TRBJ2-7,CASGNTGVEQYF,TGCGCCAGCGGCAACACAGGGGTCGAGCAGTACTTC
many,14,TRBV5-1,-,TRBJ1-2,CASSSNTVNYGYTF,TGCGCCAGCAGCTCAAATACAGTCAACTATGGCTACACCTTC
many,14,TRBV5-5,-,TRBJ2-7,CASSLRPATYEQYF,TGTGCCAGCAGCTTGCGACCGGCAACCTACGAGCAGTACTTC
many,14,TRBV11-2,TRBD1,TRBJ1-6,CASSWDRGQSPLHF,TGTGCCAGCAGCTGGGACAGGGGGCAGTCACCCCTCCACTTT
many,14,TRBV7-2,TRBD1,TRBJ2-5,CASSRNRGRETQYF,TGTGCCAGCAGTCGGAACAGGGGGCGAGAGACCCAGTACTTC
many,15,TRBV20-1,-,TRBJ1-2,CSARAGMDRNYGYTF,TGCAGTGCTAGGGCCGGGATGGATAGGAACTATGGCTACACCTTC
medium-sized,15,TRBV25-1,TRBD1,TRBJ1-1,CASSEFGKRTGEAFF,TGTGCCAGCAGTGAATTTGGCAAAAGGACAGGAGAAGCTTTCTTT
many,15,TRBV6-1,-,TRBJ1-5,CASIKEGKGNQPQHF,TGTGCCAGCATCAAGGAAGGGAAGGGCAATCAGCCCCAGCATTTT
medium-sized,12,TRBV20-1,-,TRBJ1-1,CSARAGRTEAFF,TGCAGTGCCAGGGCAGGGAGGACTGAAGCTTTCTTT
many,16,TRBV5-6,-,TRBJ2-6,CASSFSGWAGANVLTF,TGTGCCAGCAGCTTTAGCGGTTGGGCTGGGGCCAACGTCCTGACTTTC
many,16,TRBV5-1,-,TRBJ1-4,CASSLGYQGPSQKLFF,TGCGCCAGCAGCTTAGGCTATCAGGGGCCGTCACAGAAACTGTTTTTT
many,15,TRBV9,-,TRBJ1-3,CASSEGASGGNTIYF,TGTGCCAGCAGCGAGGGAGCCTCCGGCGGAAACACCATATATTTT
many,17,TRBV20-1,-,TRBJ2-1,CSARARDLGVVYNEQFF,TGCAGTGCTAGAGCTAGGGATCTAGGGGTCGTATACAATGAGCAGTTCTTC
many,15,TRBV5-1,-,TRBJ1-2,CASSLENDRLYGYTF,TGCGCCAGCAGCTTGGAAAATGACAGGCTTTATGGCTACACCTTC
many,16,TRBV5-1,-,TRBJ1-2,CASSRGLNSLNYGYTF,TGCGCCAGCAGCCGTGGACTGAACTCCCTTAACTATGGCTACACCTTC
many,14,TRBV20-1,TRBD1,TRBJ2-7,CSARAGQGTYEQYF,TGCAGTGCTAGAGCGGGACAGGGCACCTACGAGCAGTACTTC
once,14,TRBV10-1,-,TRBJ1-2,CASSESGMDYGYTF,TGCGCCAGCAGTGAGTCAGGGATGGATTATGGCTACACCTTC